The clone carrying this T cell receptor (beta chain) was picked up many times. The antigen is undetermined. This sample stems from a study of T cells in Graves' hyperthyroidism and ophthalmopathy. Study results and limitations: Most thyroid clonotypes expanded above 0.001 appeared in blood too.

Amplification targeted TCR beta CDR3 regions from RNA transcripts. HTBI primers were employed in a first-round RT-PCR of the TCR CDR3. From the multiplex PCR reads, TCRdb called clonotypes with MiXCR, one entry per CDR3 protein. Among some 510,000 distinct CDR3 sequences listed, about half were seen once. The CDR3 is made up of 13 amino acids. From germline, CDR1 is SEHNR and CDR2 FQNEAQ (reference sequence). V was pared by 0 bases and J by 6 bases, with 8 bases between. Researchers defined stable Graves' hyperthyroidism as no ophthalmopathy progression within 18 months. Disease duration under 2 months; hyperthyroidism patients were aged 18 to 65.

This sequence joins TRBV7-9 and TRBJ1-2; D unresolved. Sequencing input: peripheral blood or thyroid tissue (not recorded which). The source of this sequence is a woman aged 18-29 years with Graves' hyperthyroidism. The CDR3 nucleotides are TGTGCCAGCAGCTTAGCTTCCGGGGATGGCTACACCTTC. It translates to CASSLASGDGYTF.